These 26 T cell receptor beta chains originate from one sample sequenced in a study of CD8 T cells in Susac syndrome. RNA, at roughly 0.45 to 1 ug, was reverse transcribed with random hexamers. From the immunoSEQ multiplex PCR reads, TCRdb called clonotypes with MiXCR, one entry per CDR3 protein. In the table there are 100,000 or so distinct CDR3 sequences, about 90% of which are singletons. The sequenced material came from CD4+ T cells from PBMCs. Every receptor here comes from a human donor in good health.

The genes are TRBV20-1 and TRBJ2-2; D unclear. This CDR3 has 12 amino acids. Germline lookup yields CDR1 DFQATT and CDR2 SNEGSKA (reference sequence). V lost 6 bases to trimming and J lost 5 bases, with 10 bases between them. The CDR3 reads CSASHETGELFF. In DNA form, the CDR3 reads TGCAGTGCGTCGCACGAGACCGGGGAGCTGTTTTTT.

The chain has TRBV4-3 and TRBJ2-6; TRBD1 agrees at 10 bases. The CDR3 runs 19 residues. V shed 1 base and J 0 bases; nucleotides not matched to a gene: 6. In germline, CDR1 is LGHNA, CDR2 YSLEER. CDR3 nucleotide sequence: TGCGCCAGCAGCCAAGGGACAGGGGGACCGGGCTCTGGGGCCAACGTCCTGACTTTC. Residues: CASSQGTGGPGSGANVLTF.

J is TRBJ2-1 and V is TRBV9; 8 bases are a match to TRBD2. CDR3 size: 14 residues. With V trimmed by 4 bases and J by 1 base, 1 base remained unmatched. Germline V gene lookup returns CDR1 SGDLS and CDR2 YYNGEE. In nucleotides, the CDR3 is TGTGCCAGCAGCTCTAGCGGGTCCTACAATGAGCAGTTCTTC. This gives the protein CASSSSGSYNEQFF.

The V gene is TRBV11-2, the J gene TRBJ1-2, with unresolved D. The V and J ends lost 11 bases and 0 bases respectively, with 7 bases between them. Germline CDR1 SGHAT, CDR2 FQNNGV. This CDR3 spans 11 amino acids. The CDR3 DNA sequence: TGTGCCGCGGGAGCTAACTATGGCTACACCTTC. Translated, it gives CAAGANYGYTF. The variable domain in full, with the rest retrieved from reference TRBV11-2 and TRBJ1-2, is EAGVAQSPRYKIIEKRQSVAFWCNPISGHATLYWYQQILGQGPKLLIQFQNNGVVDDSQLPKDRFSAERLKGVDSTLKIQPAKLEDSAVYLCAAGANYGYTFGSGTRLTVV.

The rearrangement uses TRBV19 and TRBJ2-7; possible D gene TRBD1, 6 bases. The CDR3 covers 17 residues. V gave up 4 bases and J gave up 0 bases, with 19 bases separating them. The V gene's germline CDR1 is LNHDA and CDR2 SQIVND (reference sequence). CDR3 DNA: TGTGCCAGTAGTAACCTTCGACCGGGACAACCCTCCTACGAGCAGTACTTC. As protein: CASSNLRPGQPSYEQYF. The whole variable domain, remainder taken from reference TRBV19 and TRBJ2-7, is DGGITQSPKYLFRKEGQNVTLSCEQNLNHDAMYWYRQDPGQGLRLIYYSQIVNDFQKGDIAEGYSVSREKKESFPLTVTSAQKNPTAFYLCASSNLRPGQPSYEQYFGPGTRLTVT.

The rearrangement uses TRBV6-1 and TRBJ2-3; D uncertain. The CDR3 contains 16 residues. V was trimmed by 6 bases and J by 1 base, leaving 17 bases between them. Germline assignment: CDR1 MNHNS and CDR2 SASEGT. The CDR3 spells CASRAPAGSGTDTQYF. For the CDR3, the DNA is TGTGCCAGCAGGGCCCCCGCAGGCTCGGGCACAGATACGCAGTATTTT.

The chain employs TRBV14 and TRBJ1-2, with D uncertain. This CDR3 contains 13 residues. Germline loops: CDR1 SGHDN, CDR2 FVKESK. Deletions cut 1 base from V and 4 bases from J, with 7 bases between. In nucleotides, the CDR3 is TGTGCCAGCAGCCAAGGAGCTGCCTATGGCTACACCTTC. Residues: CASSQGAAYGYTF.

The chain couples TRBV19 to TRBJ2-1; the D gene is possibly TRBD1 (5 bases). V dropped 1 base and J dropped 6 bases, with 10 bases sitting between them. Germline assignment: CDR1 LNHDA and CDR2 SQIVND (reference sequence). The CDR3 runs to 14 residues. In DNA, the CDR3 is TGTGCCAGTAGTATAGCACCAGGGCGCAATGAGCAGTTCTTC. It yields the protein CASSIAPGRNEQFF.

The chain combines TRBV12-3 or TRBV12-4 with TRBJ1-3; TRBD1 is a possible D gene (5 bases). This CDR3 comprises 15 residues. V lost 3 bases, J lost 4 bases, and 13 bases lay in between. For the CDR3, the DNA is TGTGCCAGCAGTTTCCGAGCCAGGGTCGGAAACACCATATATTTT. It specifies CASSFRARVGNTIYF.

The chain combines TRBV19 with TRBJ1-1, with TRBD1 matching 9 bases. Germline values: CDR1 LNHDA, CDR2 SQIVND (reference sequence). This CDR3 region has 13 residues. V gave up 5 bases and J gave up 4 bases; unmatched junction bases: 2. This chain's CDR3 is CASSETGGTEAFF. For the CDR3, the DNA is TGTGCCAGTAGTGAGACAGGGGGCACTGAAGCTTTCTTT.

This chain uses TRBV3-1 with TRBJ1-1; D is ambiguous. The length of the CDR3 is 14 residues. V lost 4 bases to trimming and J lost 6 bases, with 15 bases between them. The germline V gene has CDR1 LGHDT and CDR2 YNNKEL (reference sequence). Here the CDR3 DNA reads TGTGCCAGCAGCCCGGGGAGGGTATACCCTGAAGCTTTCTTT. It translates to CASSPGRVYPEAFF. The complete variable domain, with remaining parts taken from reference TRBV3-1 and TRBJ1-1, reads DTAVSQTPKYLVTQMGNDKSIKCEQNLGHDTMYWYKQDSKKFLKIMFSYNNKELIINETVPNRFSPKSPDKAHLNLHINSLELGDSAVYFCASSPGRVYPEAFFGQGTRLTVV.

This chain joins TRBV30 and TRBJ2-7; D might be TRBD2 (5 bases). Germline CDR1 and CDR2: GTSNPN and SVGIG (reference sequence). V lost 4 bases and J 2 bases, leaving 12 bases between the germline ends. The CDR3 loop spans 13 amino acids. DNA for the CDR3: TGTGCCTGGAACCCGGGGTCCACCTACGAGCAGTACTTC. Its translation: CAWNPGSTYEQYF.

The chain is built from TRBV20-1 and TRBJ2-7; D perhaps matches TRBD1 (6 bases). The CDR3 contains 18 residues. The germline gives CDR1 DFQATT, CDR2 SNEGSKA (reference sequence). The V end lost 2 bases, the J end lost 2 bases, and 25 bases lay between the germline ends. The CDR3 DNA is TGCAGTGCTAGATTACAGGGAGTGGGCATAGCCCGGACCTACGAGCAGTACTTC. This codes for CSARLQGVGIARTYEQYF.

V usage is TRBV3-1 and J usage is TRBJ1-5; unclear D gene. Trimming pared 4 bases from V and 4 bases from J, leaving 11 bases between. This CDR3 region has 14 residues. Germline values: CDR1 LGHDT, CDR2 YNNKEL (reference sequence). The CDR3 nucleotides are TGTGCCAGCAGCCCGGCGGCTTTTAATCAGCCCCAGCATTTT. It specifies CASSPAAFNQPQHF.

The J gene is TRBJ1-5, the V gene TRBV12-3 or TRBV12-4; possibly TRBD1 for D (5 bases). Trimming stripped 4 bases from V and 0 bases from J, with 7 bases between. The length of the CDR3 is 14 residues. The CDR3 DNA reads TGTGCCAGCAGTTGGGGCGGTAGCAATCAGCCCCAGCATTTT. Residues: CASSWGGSNQPQHF.

The rearrangement links TRBV20-1 to TRBJ2-7; 7 nucleotides line up with TRBD1. The CDR3 runs to 14 residues. V was pared by 6 bases and J by 1 base, with 9 bases of the junction left unmatched. The V gene's germline CDR1 is DFQATT and CDR2 SNEGSKA (reference sequence). The CDR3 DNA is TGCAGTGCAGGGGGACAGCAAAGTTCCTACGAGCAGTACTTC. Translating gives CSAGGQQSSYEQYF.

The chain employs TRBV27 and TRBJ2-7; the D call may be TRBD1 or TRBD2 (5 bases each). The CDR3 contains 15 residues. V gave up 2 bases and J gave up 4 bases, with 15 bases separating them. Looked up from germline, CDR1 is MNHEY and CDR2 is SMNVEV (reference sequence). Here the CDR3 DNA reads TGTGCCAGCAGTTTAGTGGGGGAGACCTTTTACGAGCAGTACTTC. It codes for CASSLVGETFYEQYF.

This clonotype has only one observation. This chain uses TRBV6-2 or TRBV6-3 with TRBJ1-1; D is uncertain. V gave up 2 bases and J gave up 1 base, with 14 bases separating them. The CDR3 consists of 16 residues. Germline V lookup: CDR1 MNHEY, CDR2 SVGEGT. The CDR3, as DNA: TGTGCCAGCAGTTACCCCCTCGGAATGGGGAACACTGAAGCTTTCTTT. This translates into CASSYPLGMGNTEAFF.

This clonotype was detected once. The chain has TRBV9 and TRBJ2-2; possibly TRBD1 for D (5 bases). The V end was cut by 3 bases, the J end by 0 bases, with 12 bases between. The CDR3 has 16 amino acids. Germline V lookup: CDR1 SGDLS, CDR2 YYNGEE. The CDR3 DNA is TGTGCCAGCAGCGCGGGTGGGGCAACGAACACCGGGGAGCTGTTTTTT. This translates into CASSAGGATNTGELFF.

The V call is TRBV11-1, the J call TRBJ2-5; possible D gene TRBD2, 6 bases. The V gene lost 3 bases and the J gene lost 1 base, with 9 bases spanning the gap. Germline lookup yields CDR1 SGHAT and CDR2 FQDESV (reference sequence). The CDR3 contains 14 residues. The CDR3, as DNA: TGTGCCAGCAGCTTCGGACTAACCCAAGAGACCCAGTACTTC. This encodes CASSFGLTQETQYF.

This chain joins TRBV20-1 and TRBJ1-3, with no clear D. Per the germline V gene, CDR1 is DFQATT and CDR2 is SNEGSKA (reference sequence). The CDR3 is made up of 17 amino acids. V was shortened by 5 bases and J by 0 bases, with 20 bases between the two germline ends. The CDR3 DNA is TGCAGTGCTCCAGATCGACGTTGGGCCCGCTCTGGAAACACCATATATTTT. It codes for CSAPDRRWARSGNTIYF.

The chain joins TRBV7-9 to TRBJ2-1; the D is unclear. Germline lookup yields CDR1 SEHNR and CDR2 FQNEAQ (reference sequence). With 6 bases removed from V and 0 bases from J, the gap between germline ends came to 9 bases. The CDR3 runs to 14 residues. The CDR3 region has the DNA TGTGCCAGCAGACCGACGAGCTCCTACAATGAGCAGTTCTTC. Amino acids: CASRPTSSYNEQFF.

The chain uses TRBV28 and TRBJ2-2; no clear D. CDR3 length equals 13 residues. Germline CDR1 reads MDHEN; CDR2 reads SYDVKM. Trimming removed 5 bases at V and 6 bases at J, with 10 bases between. CDR3 nucleotide sequence: TGTGCCAGCAGTGGGAACCGGCCCGGGGAGCTGTTTTTT. Amino acid sequence: CASSGNRPGELFF.

The chain employs TRBV12-3 or TRBV12-4 and TRBJ2-1; no reliable D call. V was cut by 3 bases and J by 4 bases, with 10 bases left in between. The CDR3 loop spans 14 amino acids. DNA of the CDR3: TGTGCCAGCAGTTTTAGGGCGGCTTACAATGAGCAGTTCTTC. Amino acids: CASSFRAAYNEQFF.

The rearrangement joins TRBV7-9 to TRBJ2-5; TRBD2 matches 10 bases. CDR3 length: 16 amino acids. Unmatched junction bases numbered 5, after V lost 4 bases and J lost 0 bases. Germline values: CDR1 SEHNR, CDR2 FQNEAQ (reference sequence). This CDR3 reads CASSSQTSGYQETQYF. The CDR3 DNA sequence: TGTGCCAGCAGCTCTCAGACTAGCGGGTACCAAGAGACCCAGTACTTC. The whole variable domain, filled in from reference TRBV7-9 and TRBJ2-5, reads DTGVSQNPRHKITKRGQNVTFRCDPISEHNRLYWYRQTLGQGPEFLTYFQNEAQLEKSRLLSDRFSAERPKGSFSTLEIQRTEQGDSAMYLCASSSQTSGYQETQYFGPGTRLLVL.

The chain combines TRBV9 with TRBJ1-1; D unresolved. This CDR3 comprises 13 residues. Looked up from germline, CDR1 is SGDLS and CDR2 is YYNGEE. Between the trimmed V and J ends, which lost 4 bases and 1 base, there was a span of 8 bases. The CDR3 DNA reads as TGTGCCAGCAGCCCCGCAGGGAACACTGAAGCTTTCTTT. Protein sequence: CASSPAGNTEAFF.